This TCR beta chain was retrieved from a study of shared clonotypes between healthy human individuals. Study results and caveats: Larger richness was generally estimated for naive than memory subsets. It was observed that 5% to 6.5% of naive CD4 clonotypes were shared across a handful of donors.

Clones were read by immunoSEQ multiplex PCR, and TCRdb kept only the in-frame ones, dropping some. This sample has 2 million to 3 million clones, with under 95% found just once. A note on this clone: Its cognate antigen is unknown.

V shed 4 bases, J shed 5 bases, and the junction held 16 bases outside the gene matches. The length of the CDR3 is 17 residues. Looked up from germline, CDR1 is SGDLS and CDR2 is YYNGEE. The sequencing input was naive CD4+ T cells from PBMCs. The subset: CD45RA+ positively selected. The receptor was isolated from a man younger than 30 in good health. Some clones in this sample may be carry-over from other donors' samples. This rearrangement joins TRBV9 to TRBJ2-5; TRBD2 aligns across 8 bases. Here the CDR3 reads CASSLEGLAGPRETQYF. CDR3 DNA sequence: TGTGCCAGCAGCTTAGAAGGCCTAGCGGGCCCTAGGGAGACCCAGTACTTC. The full variable domain, in which reference TRBV9 and TRBJ2-5 provide the parts outside the CDR3, is DSGVTQTPKHLITATGQRVTLRCSPRSGDLSVYWYQQSLDQGLQFLIQYYNGEERAKGNILERFSAQQFPDLHSELNLSSLELGDSALYFCASSLEGLAGPRETQYFGPGTRLLVL.